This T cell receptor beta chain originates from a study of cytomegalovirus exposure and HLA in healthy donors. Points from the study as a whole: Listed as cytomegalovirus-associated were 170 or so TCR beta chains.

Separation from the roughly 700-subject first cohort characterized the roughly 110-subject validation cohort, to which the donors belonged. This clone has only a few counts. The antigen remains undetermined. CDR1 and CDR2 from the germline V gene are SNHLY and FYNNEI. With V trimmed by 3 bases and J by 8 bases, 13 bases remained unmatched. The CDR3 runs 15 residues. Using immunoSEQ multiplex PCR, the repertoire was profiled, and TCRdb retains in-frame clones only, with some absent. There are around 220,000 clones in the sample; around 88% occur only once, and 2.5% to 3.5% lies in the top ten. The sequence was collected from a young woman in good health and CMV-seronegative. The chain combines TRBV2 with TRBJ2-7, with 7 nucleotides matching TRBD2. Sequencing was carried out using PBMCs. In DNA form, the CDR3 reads TGTGCCAGCAGTGAGAGGTCGGCGGGAGTCTTCCAGCAGTACTTC. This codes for CASSERSAGVFQQYF.